Below, 13 T cell receptor beta chains from the same sample are listed, as sequenced in a study of T cell repertoires in cytomegalovirus infection. Via MiXCR, TCRdb re-called the reads, giving one row per CDR3 protein. The table records roughly 500,000 distinct CDR3 sequences, around 35% of them present only once. These receptors are not linked to any known antigen. Specimen: cultured PBMCs, collected from culture after CMV antigen stimulation. The receptors here all came from a human donor in good health (CMV status not recorded). Some clones in this sample may be carry-over from other donors' samples.

The chain combines TRBV20-1 with TRBJ2-3, with D possibly matching TRBD2 (5 bases). The CDR3 is 14 residues long. Germline V CDR1 and CDR2: DFQATT, SNEGSKA (reference sequence). Trimming removed 3 bases from V and 4 bases from J, with 14 bases in between. The CDR3 region is CSARRASIADTQYF. The CDR3 DNA follows: TGCAGTGCTAGGAGGGCTAGTATAGCAGATACGCAGTATTTT.

This clonotype has more than one count but fewer than ten. The J gene is TRBJ2-3, the V gene TRBV2; 8 bases fit TRBD2. V lost 6 bases, J lost 3 bases, and 14 bases stayed unmatched. CDR1 and CDR2 (germline): SNHLY, FYNNEI. The CDR3 is 17 residues long. The CDR3 region has the DNA TGTGCCAGCAGACCCCTCCGTGCGGGAGGAGGAACAGATACGCAGTATTTT. This codes for CASRPLRAGGGTDTQYF.

This clonotype was found many times. This chain links TRBV7-2 with TRBJ1-2, with a weak D call TRBD1 (5 bases). Deletions cut 2 bases from V and 2 bases from J, with 15 bases between. Germline CDR1 is SGHTA and CDR2 is FQGNSA. CDR3 length equals 16 residues. For the CDR3, the DNA is TGTGCCAGCAGCTTACGCCTCGCCAGGGTGAACTATGGCTACACCTTC. Its translation is CASSLRLARVNYGYTF.

This clonotype was counted many times. The gene calls are TRBV6-2 or TRBV6-3 and TRBJ1-1; no clear D. Trimming stripped 2 bases from V and 1 base from J, with 23 bases between. The CDR3 covers 19 residues. CDR1 is MNHEY and CDR2 is SVGEGT in the germline V gene. The CDR3 loop reads CASSYPDADAGSRNTEAFF. The CDR3 DNA follows: TGTGCCAGCAGTTACCCCGACGCAGATGCGGGGTCCCGGAACACTGAAGCTTTCTTT.

The chain has TRBV6-6 and TRBJ2-1, with a weak D call TRBD2 (5 bases). Trimming removed 4 bases from V and 2 bases from J, with 21 bases in between. This CDR3 spans 18 amino acids. Germline values: CDR1 MNHNY, CDR2 SVGAGI (reference sequence). The CDR3, as DNA: TGTGCCAGCAGTTCCCGGGTCCAAGCGGTGGGAACCTACAATGAGCAGTTCTTC. Its protein product is CASSSRVQAVGTYNEQFF.

The rearrangement joins TRBV20-1 to TRBJ2-7; TRBD1 aligns across 7 bases. Germline lookup yields CDR1 DFQATT and CDR2 SNEGSKA (reference sequence). The CDR3 has 13 amino acids. V shed 4 bases and J 3 bases; nucleotides not matched to a gene: 6. The CDR3 coding sequence is TGCAGTGCTACCGGGGACAGCCGCTACGAGCAGTACTTC. This encodes CSATGDSRYEQYF.

The chain combines TRBV28 with TRBJ1-5, with D possibly being TRBD1 (6 bases). CDR3 length equals 13 residues. V lost 8 bases and J 5 bases, leaving 13 bases between the germline ends. Germline V gene sequence: CDR1 MDHEN, CDR2 SYDVKM. DNA of the CDR3: TGTGCCAGCGCCAGCGGGGGCCATCAGCCCCAGCATTTT. Its translation: CASASGGHQPQHF.

This clonotype appeared a few times. This sequence joins TRBV7-6 and TRBJ2-1; D gene uncertain. Trimming shortened V by 3 bases and J by 0 bases, and 9 bases separated the two germline ends. The germline CDR1 and CDR2 sequences are SGHVS and FNYEAQ. The CDR3 loop spans 15 amino acids. CDR3 nucleotide sequence: TGTGCCAGCAGCTTCCTAGATAGCTCCTACAATGAGCAGTTCTTC. Protein sequence: CASSFLDSSYNEQFF.

This clonotype appeared a few times. This chain uses TRBV12-3 or TRBV12-4 with TRBJ2-1, with D maybe TRBD2 (5 bases). The V and J ends lost 3 bases and 2 bases respectively, with 11 bases between them. The CDR3 has 15 residues. The CDR3 region is CASSFQRPTYNEQFF. Written as DNA, the CDR3 is TGTGCCAGCAGTTTTCAGCGGCCCACCTACAATGAGCAGTTCTTC.

The V gene is TRBV19, the J gene TRBJ2-1; D is undetermined. The V gene's germline CDR1 is LNHDA and CDR2 SQIVND (reference sequence). V lost 9 bases, J lost 4 bases, and 13 bases lay in between. The CDR3 is 13 amino acids. The CDR3 nucleotides read TGTGCCAGCACTGAGCCCAGTTACAATGAGCAGTTCTTC. This encodes CASTEPSYNEQFF.

The CDR3 reads CASSSCRWAGGSNYEQYV. DNA for the CDR3: TGTGCCAGCAGCTCCTGTAGATGGGCGGGAGGGAGTAACTACGAGCAGTACGTC. The chain uses TRBV7-8 and TRBJ2-7; 9 positions match TRBD2. Looked up from germline, CDR1 is SGHVS and CDR2 is FQNEAQ. The CDR3 is made up of 18 amino acids. The junction had 16 bases not matched to a gene; V was cut back by 4 bases and J by 3 bases.

V is TRBV12-3 or TRBV12-4 and J is TRBJ2-7; 9 bases line up with TRBD1. The CDR3 length is 15 residues. V trimming: 3 bases; J trimming: 4 bases; junction bases outside the gene matches: 7. The CDR3 sequence: CASSFLETGGYEQYF. The DNA for the CDR3 is TGTGCCAGCAGTTTTCTGGAGACAGGGGGTTACGAGCAGTACTTC.

The V gene is TRBV4-3, the J gene TRBJ2-3, with no clear D. The CDR3 is 15 amino acids. CDR1 and CDR2 (germline): LGHNA, YSLEER. V lost 1 base and J lost 5, with 13 bases in between. The CDR3 protein is CASSQGRRWRDTQYF. The CDR3 DNA reads TGCGCCAGCAGCCAAGGAAGACGATGGAGAGATACGCAGTATTTT.